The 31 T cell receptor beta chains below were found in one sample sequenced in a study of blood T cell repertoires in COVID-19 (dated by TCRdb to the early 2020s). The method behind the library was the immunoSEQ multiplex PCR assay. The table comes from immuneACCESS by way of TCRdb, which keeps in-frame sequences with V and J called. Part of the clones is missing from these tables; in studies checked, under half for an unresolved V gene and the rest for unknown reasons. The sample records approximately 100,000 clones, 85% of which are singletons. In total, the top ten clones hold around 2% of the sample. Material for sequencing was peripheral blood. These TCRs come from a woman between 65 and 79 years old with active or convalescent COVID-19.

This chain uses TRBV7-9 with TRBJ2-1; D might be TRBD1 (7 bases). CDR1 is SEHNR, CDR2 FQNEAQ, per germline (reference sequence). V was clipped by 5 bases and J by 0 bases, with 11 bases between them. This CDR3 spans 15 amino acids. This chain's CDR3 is CASSAQGGSYNEQFF. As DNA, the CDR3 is TGTGCCAGCAGCGCCCAGGGGGGCTCCTACAATGAGCAGTTCTTC.

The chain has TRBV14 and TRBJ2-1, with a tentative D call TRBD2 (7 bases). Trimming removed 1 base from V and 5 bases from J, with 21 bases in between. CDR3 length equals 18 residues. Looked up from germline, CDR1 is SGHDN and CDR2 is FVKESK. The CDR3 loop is CASSQAGWGGGFDNEQFF. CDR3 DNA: TGTGCCAGCAGCCAAGCTGGGTGGGGGGGCGGATTCGACAATGAGCAGTTCTTC.

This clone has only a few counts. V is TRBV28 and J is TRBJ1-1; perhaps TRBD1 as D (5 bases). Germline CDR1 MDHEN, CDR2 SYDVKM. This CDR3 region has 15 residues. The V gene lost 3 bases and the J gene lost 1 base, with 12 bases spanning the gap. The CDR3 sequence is CASSFLDRKNTEAFF. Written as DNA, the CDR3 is TGTGCCAGCAGTTTTCTCGACAGAAAGAACACTGAAGCTTTCTTT. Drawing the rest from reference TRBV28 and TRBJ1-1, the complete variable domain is DVKVTQSSRYLVKRTGEKVFLECVQDMDHENMFWYRQDPGLGLRLIYFSYDVKMKEKGDIPEGYSVSREKKERFSLILESASTNQTSMYLCASSFLDRKNTEAFFGQGTRLTVV.

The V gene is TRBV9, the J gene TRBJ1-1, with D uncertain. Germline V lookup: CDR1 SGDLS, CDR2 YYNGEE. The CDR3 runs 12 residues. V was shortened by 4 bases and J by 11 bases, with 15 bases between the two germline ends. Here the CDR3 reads CASSPGEVAAFF. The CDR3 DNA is TGTGCCAGCAGCCCCGGGGAGGTTGCGGCTTTCTTT.

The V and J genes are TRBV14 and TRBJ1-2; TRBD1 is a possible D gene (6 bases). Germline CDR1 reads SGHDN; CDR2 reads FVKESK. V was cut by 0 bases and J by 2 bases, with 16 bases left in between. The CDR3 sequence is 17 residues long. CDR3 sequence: CASSQDYRQDLNYGYTF. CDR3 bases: TGTGCCAGCAGCCAAGATTACCGACAGGACCTCAACTATGGCTACACCTTC. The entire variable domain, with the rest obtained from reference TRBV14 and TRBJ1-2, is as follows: EAGVTQFPSHSVIEKGQTVTLRCDPISGHDNLYWYRRVMGKEIKFLLHFVKESKQDESGMPNNRFLAERTGGTYSTLKVQPAELEDSGVYFCASSQDYRQDLNYGYTFGSGTRLTVV.

Written as DNA, the CDR3 is TGTGCCAGCAGTGAAGCGCTAGCGGCAAGGAACGAGCAGTACTTC. This encodes CASSEALAARNEQYF. V usage is TRBV6-1 and J usage is TRBJ2-7, with 7 bases lining up with TRBD2. CDR1 and CDR2 (germline): MNHNS, SASEGT. The CDR3 loop spans 15 amino acids. The ends lost 0 bases at V and 5 bases at J; junction bases unmatched: 7.

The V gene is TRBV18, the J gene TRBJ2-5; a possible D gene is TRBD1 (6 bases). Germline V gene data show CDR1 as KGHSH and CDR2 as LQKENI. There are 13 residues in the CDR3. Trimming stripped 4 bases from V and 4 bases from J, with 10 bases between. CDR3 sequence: CASSQNRAETQYF. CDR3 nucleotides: TGTGCCAGCTCACAAAACAGGGCAGAGACCCAGTACTTC.

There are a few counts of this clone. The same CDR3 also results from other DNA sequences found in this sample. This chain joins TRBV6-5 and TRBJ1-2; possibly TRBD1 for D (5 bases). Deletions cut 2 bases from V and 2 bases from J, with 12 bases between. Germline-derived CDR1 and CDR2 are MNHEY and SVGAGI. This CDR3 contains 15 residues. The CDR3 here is CASSYVQGGNYGYTF. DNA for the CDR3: TGTGCCAGCAGTTACGTCCAGGGCGGAAACTATGGCTACACCTTC.

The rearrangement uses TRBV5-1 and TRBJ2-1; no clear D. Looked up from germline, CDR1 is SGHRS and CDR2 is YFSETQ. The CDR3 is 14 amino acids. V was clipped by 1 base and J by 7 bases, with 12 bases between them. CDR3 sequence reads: CASSLPGSTNEQFF. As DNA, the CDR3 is TGCGCCAGCAGCTTGCCGGGTAGCACAAATGAGCAGTTCTTC.

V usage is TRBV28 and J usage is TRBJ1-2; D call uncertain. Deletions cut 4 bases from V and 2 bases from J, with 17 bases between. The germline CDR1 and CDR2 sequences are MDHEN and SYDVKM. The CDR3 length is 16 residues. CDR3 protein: CASSYPSGQSNYGYTF. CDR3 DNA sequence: TGTGCCAGCAGTTACCCGTCTGGGCAGTCGAACTATGGCTACACCTTC.

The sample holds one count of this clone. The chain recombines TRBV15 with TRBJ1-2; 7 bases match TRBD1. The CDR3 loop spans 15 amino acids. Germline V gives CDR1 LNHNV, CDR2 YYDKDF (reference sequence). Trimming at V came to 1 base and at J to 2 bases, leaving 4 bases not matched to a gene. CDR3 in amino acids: CATSRVEGGNYGYTF. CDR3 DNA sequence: TGTGCCACCAGCAGAGTAGAAGGGGGCAACTATGGCTACACCTTC.

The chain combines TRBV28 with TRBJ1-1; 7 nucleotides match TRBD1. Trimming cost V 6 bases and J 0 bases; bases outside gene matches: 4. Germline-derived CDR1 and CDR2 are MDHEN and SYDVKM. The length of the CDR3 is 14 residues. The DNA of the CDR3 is TGTGCCAGCAGGGTGGGACAGCTGAACACTGAAGCTTTCTTT. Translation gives CASRVGQLNTEAFF. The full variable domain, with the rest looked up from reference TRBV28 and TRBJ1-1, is DVKVTQSSRYLVKRTGEKVFLECVQDMDHENMFWYRQDPGLGLRLIYFSYDVKMKEKGDIPEGYSVSREKKERFSLILESASTNQTSMYLCASRVGQLNTEAFFGQGTRLTVV.

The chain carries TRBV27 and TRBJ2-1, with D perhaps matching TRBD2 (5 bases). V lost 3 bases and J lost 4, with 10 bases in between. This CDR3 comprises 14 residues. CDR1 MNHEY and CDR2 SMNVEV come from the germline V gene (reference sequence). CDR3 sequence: CASSLRAEYNEQFF. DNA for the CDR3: TGTGCCAGCAGTTTGAGGGCAGAATACAATGAGCAGTTCTTC.

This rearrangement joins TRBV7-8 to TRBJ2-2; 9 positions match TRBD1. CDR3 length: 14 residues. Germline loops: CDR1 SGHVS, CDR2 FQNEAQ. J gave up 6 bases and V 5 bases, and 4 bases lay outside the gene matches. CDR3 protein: CASSMTGGAGELFF. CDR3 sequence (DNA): TGTGCCAGCAGCATGACAGGGGGTGCCGGGGAGCTGTTTTTT.

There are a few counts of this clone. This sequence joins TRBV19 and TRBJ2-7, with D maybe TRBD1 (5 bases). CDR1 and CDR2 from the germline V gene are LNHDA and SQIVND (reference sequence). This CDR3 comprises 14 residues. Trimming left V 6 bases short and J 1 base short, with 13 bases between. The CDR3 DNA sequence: TGTGCCAGTAGAAAGGGGCTTTCTTCCTACGAGCAGTACTTC. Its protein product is CASRKGLSSYEQYF.

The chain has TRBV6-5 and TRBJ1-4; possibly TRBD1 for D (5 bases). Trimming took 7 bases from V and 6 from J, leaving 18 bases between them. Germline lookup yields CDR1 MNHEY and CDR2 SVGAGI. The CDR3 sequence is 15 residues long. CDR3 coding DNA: TGTGCCAGCACTCCGTGGGGGGGAAAATATGAAAAACTGTTTTTT. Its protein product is CASTPWGGKYEKLFF.

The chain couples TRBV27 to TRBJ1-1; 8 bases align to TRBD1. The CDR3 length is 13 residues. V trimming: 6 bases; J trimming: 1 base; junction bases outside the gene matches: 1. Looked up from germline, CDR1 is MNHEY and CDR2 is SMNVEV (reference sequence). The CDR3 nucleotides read TGTGCCAGCAGGGACAGGGAGAACACTGAAGCTTTCTTT. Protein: CASRDRENTEAFF.

In DNA, the CDR3 is TGCGCCAGCAGCCAAGATGGCGCGGGAGGGTCCAATGAGCAGTTCTTC. Protein product: CASSQDGAGGSNEQFF. The chain couples TRBV4-3 to TRBJ2-1; 9 bases align to TRBD2. V dropped 0 bases and J dropped 6; count of bases not matched to a gene: 6. CDR3 size: 16 residues. Germline CDR1 reads LGHNA; CDR2 reads YSLEER.

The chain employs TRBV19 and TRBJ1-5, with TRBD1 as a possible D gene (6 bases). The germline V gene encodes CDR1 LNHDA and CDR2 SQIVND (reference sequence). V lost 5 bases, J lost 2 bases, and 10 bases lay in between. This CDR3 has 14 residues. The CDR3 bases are TGTGCCAGTAGTCCCCACAGGGGCAATCAGCCCCAGCATTTT. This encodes CASSPHRGNQPQHF.

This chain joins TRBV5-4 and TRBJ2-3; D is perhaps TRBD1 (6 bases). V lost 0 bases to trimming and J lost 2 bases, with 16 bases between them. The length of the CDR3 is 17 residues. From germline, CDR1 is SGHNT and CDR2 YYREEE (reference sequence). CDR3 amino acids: CASSLAFGQGHTDTQYF. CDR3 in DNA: TGTGCCAGCAGCTTGGCCTTTGGTCAGGGGCACACAGATACGCAGTATTTT.

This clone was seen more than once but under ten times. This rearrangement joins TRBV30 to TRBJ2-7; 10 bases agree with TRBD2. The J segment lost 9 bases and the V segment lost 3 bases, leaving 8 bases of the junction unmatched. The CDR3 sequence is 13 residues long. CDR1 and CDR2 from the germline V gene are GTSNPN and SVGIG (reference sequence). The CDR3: CAWSASGGAPQYF. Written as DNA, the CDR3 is TGTGCCTGGAGCGCCAGCGGGGGGGCCCCGCAGTACTTC. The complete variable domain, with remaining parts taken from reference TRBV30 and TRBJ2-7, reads SQTIHQWPATLVQPVGSPLSLECTVEGTSNPNLYWYRQAAGRGLQLLFYSVGIGQISSEVPQNLSASRPQDRQFILSSKKLLLSDSGFYLCAWSASGGAPQYFGPGTRLTVT.

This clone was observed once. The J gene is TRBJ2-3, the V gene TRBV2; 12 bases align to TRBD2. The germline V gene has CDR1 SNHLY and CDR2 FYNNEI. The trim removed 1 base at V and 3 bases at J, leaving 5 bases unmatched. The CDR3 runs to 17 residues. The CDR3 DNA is TGTGCCAGCAGTGAAGTAAGGCTAGCGGGAGGGACAGATACGCAGTATTTT. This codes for CASSEVRLAGGTDTQYF.

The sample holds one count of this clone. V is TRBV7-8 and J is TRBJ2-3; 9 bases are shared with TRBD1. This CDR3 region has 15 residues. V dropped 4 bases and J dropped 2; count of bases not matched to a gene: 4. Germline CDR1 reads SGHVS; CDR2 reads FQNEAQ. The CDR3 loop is CASSSGTGSTDTQYF. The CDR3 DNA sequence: TGTGCCAGCAGCTCCGGGACAGGGTCCACAGATACGCAGTATTTT.

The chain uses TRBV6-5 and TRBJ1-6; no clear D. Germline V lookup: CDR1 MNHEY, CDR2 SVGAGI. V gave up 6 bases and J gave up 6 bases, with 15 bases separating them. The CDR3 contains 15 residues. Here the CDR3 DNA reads TGTGCCAGCAGGAGACCGTTCTCGGGTAATTCACCCCTCCACTTT. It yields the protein CASRRPFSGNSPLHF.

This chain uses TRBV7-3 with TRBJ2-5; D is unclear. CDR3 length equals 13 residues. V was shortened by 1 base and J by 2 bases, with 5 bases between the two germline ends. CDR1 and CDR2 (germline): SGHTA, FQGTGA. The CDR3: CASSLNIQETQYF. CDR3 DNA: TGTGCCAGCAGCTTAAACATTCAAGAGACCCAGTACTTC.

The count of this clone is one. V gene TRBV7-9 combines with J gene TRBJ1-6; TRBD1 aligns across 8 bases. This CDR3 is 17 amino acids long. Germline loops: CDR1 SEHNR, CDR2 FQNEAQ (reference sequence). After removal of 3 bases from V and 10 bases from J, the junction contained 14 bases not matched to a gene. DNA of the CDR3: TGTGCCAGCAGCTTTTCAAACCGGGACAGGTTAGGGTCACCCCTCCACTTT. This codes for CASSFSNRDRLGSPLHF.

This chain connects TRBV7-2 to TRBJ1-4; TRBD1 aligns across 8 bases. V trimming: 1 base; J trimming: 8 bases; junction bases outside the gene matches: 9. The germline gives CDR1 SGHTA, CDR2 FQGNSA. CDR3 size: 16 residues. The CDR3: CASSLGGTGLREKLFF. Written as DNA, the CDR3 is TGTGCCAGCAGCTTAGGAGGGACAGGATTGCGGGAAAAACTGTTTTTT. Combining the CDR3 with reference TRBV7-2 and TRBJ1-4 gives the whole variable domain GAGVSQSPSNKVTEKGKDVELRCDPISGHTALYWYRQSLGQGLEFLIYFQGNSAPDKSGLPSDRFSAERTGGSVSTLTIQRTQQEDSAVYLCASSLGGTGLREKLFFGSGTQLSVL.

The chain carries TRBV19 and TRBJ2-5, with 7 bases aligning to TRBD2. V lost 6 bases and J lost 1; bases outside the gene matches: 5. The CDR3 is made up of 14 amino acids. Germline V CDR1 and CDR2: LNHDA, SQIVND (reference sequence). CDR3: CASSGGYLQETQYF. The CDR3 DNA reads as TGTGCCAGTAGCGGGGGGTACCTCCAAGAGACCCAGTACTTC.

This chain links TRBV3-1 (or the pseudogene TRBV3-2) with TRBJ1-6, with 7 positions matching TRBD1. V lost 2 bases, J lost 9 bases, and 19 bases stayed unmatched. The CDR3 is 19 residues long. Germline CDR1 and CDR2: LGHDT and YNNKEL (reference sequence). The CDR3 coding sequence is TGTGCCAGCAGCCAAAGAGGGGGCGGGGGGACAAGAGGTACTTCACCCCTCCACTTT. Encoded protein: CASSQRGGGGTRGTSPLHF.

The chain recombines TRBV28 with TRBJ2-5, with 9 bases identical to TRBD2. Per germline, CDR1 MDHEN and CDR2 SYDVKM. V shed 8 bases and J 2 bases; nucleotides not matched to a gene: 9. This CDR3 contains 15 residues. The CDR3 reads CASGREGMNQETQYF. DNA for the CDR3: TGTGCCAGCGGGCGGGAGGGGATGAATCAAGAGACCCAGTACTTC.

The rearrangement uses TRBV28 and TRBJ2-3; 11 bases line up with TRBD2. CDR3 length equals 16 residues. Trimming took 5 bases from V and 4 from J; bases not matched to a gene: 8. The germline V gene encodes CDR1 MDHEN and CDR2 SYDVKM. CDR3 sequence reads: CASSEPLAGVPDTQYF. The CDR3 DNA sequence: TGTGCCAGCAGTGAGCCACTAGCGGGAGTCCCAGATACGCAGTATTTT.